This T cell receptor beta chain was found in a study of human T cells and chemical hapten exposure. Across the study: The cohort included alopecia areata under or over 50% scalp, totalis and universalis.

Study outcomes and limitations: Controls had significantly fewer large CDR3 similarity clusters than were formed by expanded TCRs.

Time point given: pre-sensitization, week 0. Treatment here: therapeutic diphenylcyclopropenone sensitization with weekly scalp DPC. Ahead of each patch test application, blood was drawn. In its sample, this clonotype was seen many times. Its specificity is unknown. Individual cDNA molecules received unique molecular identifiers in the library. TCRdb reanalysed the RACE reads using MiXCR and keeps one entry per CDR3 protein. The sample has over 35,000 distinct CDR3 sequences, approximately 10% seen once. This clonotype was sampled from a man aged 25-45 years with alopecia areata. Some clones in this sample may be carry-over from other donors' samples. Sequenced material: whole blood, taken in connection with sensitization to the hapten diphenylcyclopropenone (DPC).

CDR3 DNA: TGCAGCGTGGGACAGGGGGGACGCACTGAAGCTTTCTTT. Translation gives CSVGQGGRTEAFF. This chain joins TRBV29-1 and TRBJ1-1, with 11 bases lining up with TRBD1. J gave up 4 bases and V 6 bases, and 4 bases lay outside the gene matches. Germline values: CDR1 SQVTM, CDR2 ANQGSEA. The length of the CDR3 is 13 residues.